This TCR beta chain was sequenced for a study of OX40 agonist ivuxolimab in advanced cancers. General notes on the study: Ivuxolimab was an agonistic, fully human IgG2 monoclonal antibody directed against OX40 (CD134), a costimulatory receptor. Intravenous ivuxolimab was administered to patients every 2 weeks at six dose levels: 0.01, 0.1, 0.3, 1.5, 3 and 10 mg/kg. Among the roughly 50 dose-escalation patients, around 19 had hepatocellular carcinoma, 15 or so melanoma, 9 renal cell carcinoma and 9 head and neck cancer. In the dose-escalation cohort, 65% to 85% of patients were male, and the mean age was 60 years with a range of roughly 23 to 79. Prior anti-PD-1, anti-PD-L1 or anti-CTLA-4 therapy was permitted, and checkpoint inhibitors had been received by about 44% of dose-escalation patients. Partial responses occurred in three dose-escalation patients, of whom one had hepatocellular carcinoma and two had cutaneous melanoma. Peripheral TCRbeta sequencing was intended to test whether TCR sequence diversity was altered and clonal T-cell expansion was caused by ivuxolimab. The monotherapy dose-escalation portion (N ≈ 52 patients) of the phase I ivuxolimab trial is reported in the paper.

Patients with autoimmune disease history or receiving systemic immunosuppression were excluded from the trial. Peripheral blood for TCR sequencing was collected from all dose cohorts at baseline, on cycle 4 day 1, and on cycle 7 day 1. Samples came from an open-label, multicenter, first-in-human phase I dose-escalation trial of ivuxolimab. Adults with locally advanced or metastatic melanoma, renal cell carcinoma, hepatocellular carcinoma or head and neck squamous cell carcinoma were enrolled in the trial. Before TCR sequencing, CD4+ and CD8+ T cells were separately sorted from peripheral blood. A note on this clone: Its binding antigen is unknown. It has no much larger one-base neighbor in the sample; base qualities were not kept.

To sequence the TCRbeta CDR3 region, genomic DNA was isolated from the sorted cells. The immunoSEQ Assay was used for sequencing of TCRbeta CDR3 regions. This is the immuneACCESS table as TCRdb keeps it, with only in-frame sequences that have V and J called. A part of the clones is gone; compared with another copy, unresolved V genes explain less than half, and the rest is unexplained. The sample table shows 65,000 to 70,000 clones, and about nine tenths are seen once. Jointly, the top ten make up 2.5% to 3% of the sample. Here V drops 3 bases and J drops 6 bases, and the junction holds 4 bases not matched to any gene. Measured from the cysteine to the phenylalanine, the CDR3 is 15 residues long. This entry keeps only the CDR3 DNA: 45 bases, framed from base 1. CDR1 and CDR2 are drawn from the germline V gene (reference sequence): MNHEY, SMNVEV. Study-wide findings and limitations: In the 0.1-3.0 mg/kg groups, partial responders were among the patients with the lowest normalized peripheral clonal expansion, particularly in CD8+ T cells. Clonal expansion of both CD4+ and CD8+ blood T cells was observed from baseline to week 6 at doses 0.1 to 3.0 mg/kg. Low levels of normalized T-cell clonal expansion were also seen in some patients who did not respond. The antigen specificity of the clonally expanded peripheral T cells was not determined. After ivuxolimab, CD8+ T cells had more expanded clones than CD4+ T cells on average.

Sample: CD4+ or CD8+ T cells sorted from blood, taken in a trial of the OX40 agonist ivuxolimab. This TCR derives from an adult with an advanced solid tumor such as melanoma, head and neck, liver or kidney cancer. The sequence joins TRBV27 to TRBJ2-2, and 10 junctional nucleotides match TRBD1. The DNA sequence is given as TGTGCCAGCAGTTTGGGACAGGGGATCGCCGGGGAGCTGTTTTTT. It encodes CASSLGQGIAGELFF.